The 20 T cell receptor beta chains below all came from one sample that was sequenced in a study of T cells in Graves' hyperthyroidism and ophthalmopathy. The TCR beta CDR3 regions underwent amplification using RNA transcripts as the source. The HTBI primer set served for first-round RT-PCR of the TCR CDR3. Via MiXCR, TCRdb re-called the multiplex PCR reads, giving one row per CDR3 protein. The top ten clones hold over 45% of a sample with roughly 300,000 distinct CDR3 sequences, over 20% of them seen once. Sequenced material: blood. These receptors originate from a woman aged 45-65 years with Graves' hyperthyroidism.

This clonotype was picked up many times. J is TRBJ2-7 and V is TRBV7-9; D gene unclear. Trimming removed 5 bases from V and 3 bases from J, with 17 bases in between. In germline, CDR1 is SEHNR, CDR2 FQNEAQ (reference sequence). The CDR3 totals 15 residues. The CDR3 DNA sequence: TGTGCCAGCAGCCCTAGGAAAGGAAAAGGCTACGAGCAGTACTTC. Amino acid sequence: CASSPRKGKGYEQYF.

V is TRBV6-6 and J is TRBJ1-5, with D possibly TRBD1 on 5 matching bases. There are 16 residues in the CDR3. Germline CDR1 is MNHNY and CDR2 is SVGAGI (reference sequence). Trimming removed 0 bases at V and 2 bases at J, with 11 bases between. The CDR3 here is CASSYSFRDRNQPQHF. CDR3 nucleotides: TGTGCCAGCAGTTACTCGTTCCGGGACCGCAATCAGCCCCAGCATTTT.

There are a few counts of this clonotype. J is TRBJ1-5 and V is TRBV19; D gene ambiguous. The CDR3 totals 13 residues. V gave up 0 bases and J gave up 7 bases, with 7 bases separating them. Germline V CDR1 and CDR2: LNHDA, SQIVND (reference sequence). CDR3 bases: TGTGCCAGTAGTATAGATCTTTGGCAGCCCCAGCATTTT. Translation gives CASSIDLWQPQHF. The full variable domain, completed using reference TRBV19 and TRBJ1-5, is DGGITQSPKYLFRKEGQNVTLSCEQNLNHDAMYWYRQDPGQGLRLIYYSQIVNDFQKGDIAEGYSVSREKKESFPLTVTSAQKNPTAFYLCASSIDLWQPQHFGDGTRLSIL.

This clonotype showed up many times. V gene TRBV11-2 combines with J gene TRBJ1-2; no clear D gene. Trimming pared 6 bases from V and 0 bases from J, leaving 14 bases between. CDR1 and CDR2 (germline): SGHAT, FQNNGV. This CDR3 has 15 residues. The CDR3 loop reads CASRSWPVTNYGYTF. DNA for the CDR3: TGTGCCAGCAGGAGTTGGCCAGTGACTAACTATGGCTACACCTTC. Full variable domain (missing parts from reference TRBV11-2 and TRBJ1-2): EAGVAQSPRYKIIEKRQSVAFWCNPISGHATLYWYQQILGQGPKLLIQFQNNGVVDDSQLPKDRFSAERLKGVDSTLKIQPAKLEDSAVYLCASRSWPVTNYGYTFGSGTRLTVV.

Concerning this clonotype itself: This may arise from a read error, as a much more abundant clone is one base away. The rearrangement links TRBV20-1 to TRBJ1-5; D is undetermined. Deletions cut 0 bases from V and 4 bases from J, with 10 bases between. Germline V gives CDR1 DFQATT, CDR2 SNEGSKA (reference sequence). The CDR3 totals 14 residues. The CDR3 is CSARDFSRNQPQHF. In DNA, the CDR3 is TGCAGTGCTAGAGATTTTAGCAGGAATCAGCCCCAGCATTTT.

This clonotype was found a few times. This chain's CDR3 is CAIKGQGEETQYF. The CDR3 DNA follows: TGTGCCATCAAAGGACAGGGGGAAGAGACCCAGTACTTC. The chain joins TRBV10-3 to TRBJ2-5; 10 bases align to TRBD1. The CDR3 extends over 13 amino acids. Germline V gives CDR1 ENHRY, CDR2 SYGVKD. V shed 7 bases, J shed 3 bases, and the junction held 2 bases outside the gene matches.

In its sample, this clonotype was seen a few times. V gene TRBV7-9 combines with J gene TRBJ1-6; 7 nucleotides align to TRBD1. Germline CDR1 SEHNR, CDR2 FQNEAQ (reference sequence). V was pared by 1 base and J by 7 bases, with 4 bases of the junction left unmatched. There are 15 residues in the CDR3. The CDR3 is CASSLGTGVNSPLHF. CDR3 nucleotides: TGTGCCAGCAGCTTAGGCACAGGGGTCAATTCACCCCTCCACTTT.

This clonotype has ten or more counts. This chain links TRBV12-3 or TRBV12-4 with TRBJ2-2; D call uncertain. Trimming cost V 2 bases and J 5 bases, with 6 bases left between them. The CDR3 has 13 amino acids. The CDR3 loop is CASSLTGTGELFF. The CDR3 DNA sequence: TGTGCCAGCAGTTTAACTGGGACCGGGGAGCTGTTTTTT.

This clonotype showed up many times. The gene calls are TRBV7-6 and TRBJ2-2; D might be TRBD1 (6 bases). This CDR3 is 16 amino acids long. Germline V gene sequence: CDR1 SGHVS, CDR2 FNYEAQ. V was pared by 1 base and J by 0 bases, with 9 bases between. For the CDR3, the DNA is TGTGCCAGCAGCTTAGAAGGGGGAGCGAACACCGGGGAGCTGTTTTTT. Amino acid sequence: CASSLEGGANTGELFF.

This clonotype was seen ten or more times. The CDR3 DNA sequence: TGTGCCACCAGTGATTCCGGACAGGGGGCGACTGGCTACACCTTC. Translated: CATSDSGQGATGYTF. This chain links TRBV24-1 with TRBJ1-2, with 11 bases identical to TRBD1. V gave up 2 bases and J gave up 7 bases; unmatched junction bases: 5. Germline V gives CDR1 KGHDR, CDR2 SFDVKD. This CDR3 region has 15 residues.

This clonotype occurred many times. The V call is TRBV30, the J call TRBJ2-2; D not resolved. CDR1 is GTSNPN and CDR2 is SVGIG in the germline V gene (reference sequence). CDR3 length: 13 residues. Between the trimmed V and J ends, which lost 0 bases and 8 bases, there was a span of 10 bases. CDR3 in amino acids: CAWSVQVRGELFF. The CDR3 nucleotides read TGTGCCTGGAGTGTACAAGTGAGAGGGGAGCTGTTTTTT. Full variable domain (missing parts from reference TRBV30 and TRBJ2-2): SQTIHQWPATLVQPVGSPLSLECTVEGTSNPNLYWYRQAAGRGLQLLFYSVGIGQISSEVPQNLSASRPQDRQFILSSKKLLLSDSGFYLCAWSVQVRGELFFGEGSRLTVL.

This clonotype was detected many times. The chain uses TRBV10-3 and TRBJ2-5; 8 bases are shared with TRBD1. The V gene end was trimmed by 6 bases and the J gene end by 4 bases; junction bases not matched to a gene: 10. This CDR3 spans 15 amino acids. From germline, CDR1 is ENHRY and CDR2 SYGVKD. CDR3 protein: CAIRGKGQGGETQYF. The CDR3 coding sequence is TGTGCCATCAGGGGGAAAGGACAGGGTGGAGAGACCCAGTACTTC.

This chain uses TRBV2 with TRBJ2-7, with 8 nucleotides matching TRBD1. The CDR3 extends over 14 amino acids. Germline trimming cut 5 bases from V and 3 bases from J; bases unmatched to any gene: 6. Germline assignment: CDR1 SNHLY and CDR2 FYNNEI. Written as DNA, the CDR3 is TGTGCCAGCAGTCGGACAGGGACGCACTACGAGCAGTACTTC. Translated, it gives CASSRTGTHYEQYF.

This clonotype was seen a handful of times. This chain uses TRBV18 with TRBJ1-5, with D maybe TRBD1 (5 bases). Trimming took off 5 bases at V and 4 bases at J, with 9 bases between the two ends. The CDR3 extends over 13 amino acids. Per germline, CDR1 KGHSH and CDR2 LQKENI. CDR3 amino acids: CASSTDTNQPQHF. The DNA for the CDR3 is TGTGCCAGCTCAACGGACACTAATCAGCCCCAGCATTTT.

This clonotype was seen repeatedly, ten times or more. The chain recombines TRBV27 with TRBJ2-7; TRBD1 matches 10 bases. The V and J ends lost 4 bases and 7 bases, in that order; junction bases with no gene match: 10. Germline lookup yields CDR1 MNHEY and CDR2 SMNVEV (reference sequence). This CDR3 spans 15 amino acids. CDR3 in amino acids: CASSSTGTGAEEQYF. The CDR3 bases are TGTGCCAGCAGTTCCACCGGGACAGGGGCTGAGGAGCAGTACTTC.

This clonotype was observed many times. The gene calls are TRBV7-6 and TRBJ2-1; unclear D gene. The CDR3 is 14 amino acids. CDR1 is SGHVS and CDR2 is FNYEAQ in the germline V gene. V lost 5 bases to trimming and J lost 1 base, with 9 bases between them. The CDR3, as DNA: TGTGCCAGCAGCACCATCGGGTCCTACAATGAGCAGTTCTTC. Encoded protein: CASSTIGSYNEQFF.

This clonotype was detected many times. The chain joins TRBV7-8 to TRBJ2-4; D possibly matches TRBD1 or TRBD2 (6 bases each). The CDR3 loop spans 16 amino acids. V dropped 3 bases and J dropped 0 bases, with 12 bases sitting between them. Germline CDR1 and CDR2: SGHVS and FQNEAQ. The CDR3 bases are TGTGCCAGCAGCTTCTCAAGGGGGGTAGCCAAAAACATTCAGTACTTC. Translated: CASSFSRGVAKNIQYF. Using reference TRBV7-8 and TRBJ2-4 for the parts outside the CDR3, the full variable domain is GAGVSQSPRYKVAKRGQDVALRCDPISGHVSLFWYQQALGQGPEFLTYFQNEAQLDKSGLPSDRFFAERPEGSVSTLKIQRTQQEDSAVYLCASSFSRGVAKNIQYFGAGTRLSVL.

To note about this clonotype: A much bigger clone sits one base away, suggesting this may be a read error. The rearrangement links TRBV6-5 to TRBJ2-7, with 7 bases aligning to TRBD1. J gave up 0 bases and V 4 bases, and 6 bases lay outside the gene matches. Germline V gene data show CDR1 as MNHEY and CDR2 as SVGAGI. The CDR3 is 15 residues long. This CDR3 reads CASSCSGQSSYEQYF. CDR3 DNA: TGTGCCAGCAGTTGCTCGGGACAGAGCTCCTACGAGCAGTACTTC.

A few counts support this clonotype. This chain's CDR3 is CASNADRGTDTQYF. In DNA, the CDR3 is TGTGCCAGCAATGCGGACAGGGGCACAGATACGCAGTATTTT. The chain combines TRBV25-1 with TRBJ2-3; 8 bases map to TRBD1. In germline, CDR1 is MGHDK, CDR2 SYGVNS. The ends lost 7 bases at V and 1 base at J; junction bases unmatched: 4. CDR3 length equals 14 residues.

Many counts were recorded for this clonotype. The chain has TRBV18 and TRBJ1-4; D ambiguous. CDR1 is KGHSH, CDR2 LQKENI, per germline. This CDR3 is built from 18 residues. V lost 1 base and J lost 1, with 16 bases in between. The CDR3 loop reads CASSPLAAGAGTNEKLFF. In DNA form, the CDR3 reads TGTGCCAGCTCACCACTCGCGGCCGGAGCGGGAACTAATGAAAAACTGTTTTTT.